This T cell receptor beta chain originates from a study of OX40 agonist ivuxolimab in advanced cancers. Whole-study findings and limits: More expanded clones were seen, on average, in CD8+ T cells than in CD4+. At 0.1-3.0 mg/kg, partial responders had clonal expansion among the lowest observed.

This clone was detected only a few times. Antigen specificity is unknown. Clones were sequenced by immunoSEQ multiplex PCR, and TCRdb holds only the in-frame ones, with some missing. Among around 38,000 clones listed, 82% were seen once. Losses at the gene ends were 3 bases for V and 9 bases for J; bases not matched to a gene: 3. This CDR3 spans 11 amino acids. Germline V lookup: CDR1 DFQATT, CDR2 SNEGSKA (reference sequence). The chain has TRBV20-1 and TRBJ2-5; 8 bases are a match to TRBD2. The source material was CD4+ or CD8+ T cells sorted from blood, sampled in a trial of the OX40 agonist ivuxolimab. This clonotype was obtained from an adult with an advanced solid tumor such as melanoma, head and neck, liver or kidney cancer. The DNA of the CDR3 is TGCAGTGCTAGTCGGGGGGGGGCCCAGTACTTC. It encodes CSASRGGAQYF.